Listed below are T cell receptor beta chains from one sample, sequenced in a study of blood T cell repertoires in COVID-19. Some clones are missing from TCRdb's copy, which holds only in-frame ones; the method was immunoSEQ multiplex PCR. The sample lists around 78,000 clones, around 91% occurring once. Sequencing was done on a sample of peripheral blood. All receptors derive from a woman aged 50 to 60 in a cohort sampled during active COVID-19. Both conserved end residues are part of each CDR3. The D gene is left open where the match is weak. The size entry is marked missing in some rows and otherwise reads once, few, many or a size class.

d_call j_call cdr3_length v_call clone_size cdr3_nt cdr3_aa
NA TRBJ1-5 14 TRBV19 NA TGTGCCAGTAGTATCGAGCCGGTGAATCAGCCCCAGCATTTT CASSIEPVNQPQHF
NA TRBJ1-1 14 TRBV28 NA TGTGCCAGCAGCCAACGGCGCACAGGGCCCGAAGCTTTCTTT CASSQRRTGPEAFF
NA TRBJ1-4 15 TRBV7-8 NA TGTGCCAGCAGCTCCCTAGGGGAATGGGGTGAAAAACTGTTTTTT CASSSLGEWGEKLFF
NA TRBJ2-7 14 TRBV5-8 NA TGTGCCAGCAGCATTACGGCGGGATTTAGGGAGCAGTACTTC CASSITAGFREQYF
TRBD2 TRBJ2-1 18 TRBV15 once TGTGCCACCAGCAGAGGCCTAGCGGGAGGGGCCTCCTACAATGAGCAGTTCTTC CATSRGLAGGASYNEQFF
TRBD1 TRBJ2-2 14 TRBV7-6 once TGTGCCAGCAGAGGGACAGGGAACACCGGGGAGCTGTTTTTT CASRGTGNTGELFF
NA TRBJ1-2 15 TRBV6-1 once TGTGCCAGCAGTGAACTTACTCGGGGTGCGGGGGGCTACACCTTC CASSELTRGAGGYTF
TRBD1 TRBJ1-6 17 TRBV5-8 NA TGTGCCAGCAGCTATGGACAGGGAATCATTTCGGGATCACCCCTCCACTTT CASSYGQGIISGSPLHF
TRBD1 TRBJ1-5 17 TRBV19 NA TGTGCCAGTATGGGGGACAGGGGGTCCCATAGCAATCAGCCCCAGCATTTT CASMGDRGSHSNQPQHF
TRBD1 TRBJ1-2 15 TRBV19 once TGTGCCAGTAGTGCGGCCCACAGGGGTGCAAATGGCTACACCTTC CASSAAHRGANGYTF
NA TRBJ1-3 14 TRBV14 NA TGTGCCAGCCGCGACAGCGTCTCTGGAAACACCATATATTTT CASRDSVSGNTIYF
TRBD1 TRBJ1-1 14 TRBV16 NA TGTGCCAGCAGCCTCAGGGGGCAAGACACTGAAGCTTTCTTT CASSLRGQDTEAFF
NA TRBJ2-7 14 TRBV27 NA TGTGCCAGCAGTTTATACGGGGGAGTCTACGAGCAGTACTTC CASSLYGGVYEQYF
TRBD1 TRBJ2-7 14 TRBV19 NA TGTGCCAGTAGTCCCTCGACAGGGGGCTACGAGCAGTACTTC CASSPSTGGYEQYF
NA TRBJ1-1 14 TRBV30 NA TGTGCCTGGAGTGCGCAGGGCGAGAACACTGAAGCTTTCTTT CAWSAQGENTEAFF
NA TRBJ1-5 18 TRBV21-1 NA TGTGCCAGCAGCAGGAACCTAGGACAGGGAGACGGCAATCAGCCCCAGCATTTT CASSRNLGQGDGNQPQHF
TRBD2 TRBJ2-1 19 TRBV7-2 NA TGTGCCAGCAGCCCCGGACGGGCTAGCGGCCATCCCCGCCCCAATGAGCAGTTCTTC CASSPGRASGHPRPNEQFF
NA TRBJ1-1 14 TRBV15 once TGTGCCACCAGCAGACACGGGGGGTTGGATGAAGCTTTCTTT CATSRHGGLDEAFF
TRBD1 TRBJ1-2 15 TRBV3-1/TRBV3-2 NA TGTGCCAGCAGCCGGGACAGGGGGGGAAACTATGGCTACACCTTC CASSRDRGGNYGYTF
NA TRBJ2-1 15 TRBV28 NA TGTGCCAGCAGTCCCCCCGGGATCCCAAACAATGAGCAGTTCTTC CASSPPGIPNNEQFF
NA TRBJ2-7 14 TRBV28 once TGTGCCAGCAGTTCCAGGGGCGCATCCTACGAGCAGTACTTC CASSSRGASYEQYF
NA TRBJ2-3 12 TRBV7-9 NA TGTGCCAGCAGCCCGACACCAGATACGCAGTATTTT CASSPTPDTQYF
NA TRBJ1-2 14 TRBV29-1 NA TGCAGCGTTGATTGGAGGCAGGGGTTAAGTGGCTACACCTTC CSVDWRQGLSGYTF
TRBD2 TRBJ2-1 14 TRBV27 once TGTGCCAGCACTAGCGGGAGATCAAAAAATGAGCAGTTCTTC CASTSGRSKNEQFF
NA TRBJ1-5 13 TRBV27 NA TGTGCCAGCAGTTTATCCCTCAATCAGCCCCAGCATTTT CASSLSLNQPQHF
NA TRBJ2-2 16 TRBV4-2 NA TGTGCCAGCAGCCAAGAGGGAGCGGGGAACACCGGGGAGCTGTTTTTT CASSQEGAGNTGELFF
NA TRBJ2-2 13 TRBV27 NA TGTGCCAGCAGTTCAGACTTGACCGGGGAGCTGTTTTTT CASSSDLTGELFF
NA TRBJ1-2 14 TRBV5-5 NA TGTGCCAGCACCCCCTCGCAGGGGAACTATGGCTACACCTTC CASTPSQGNYGYTF
NA TRBJ1-1 13 TRBV2 NA TGTGCCAGCGGGGGACTTTCCCAGGCTGAAGCTTTCTTT CASGGLSQAEAFF
TRBD2 TRBJ2-3 16 TRBV28 NA TGTGCCAGCAGTTCAGCGGGAGAGGGAGAAACAGATACGCAGTATTTT CASSSAGEGETDTQYF
NA TRBJ1-2 15 TRBV28 NA TGTGCCAGCAGTTTATTTCAGGGTACGACCTATGGCTACACCTTC CASSLFQGTTYGYTF
TRBD2 TRBJ2-3 16 TRBV5-1 few TGCGCCAGCAGCCCCGGACTAGCGGTTGCGGCAGATACGCAGTATTTT CASSPGLAVAADTQYF
TRBD1 TRBJ1-2 15 TRBV9 NA TGTGCCAGCAGCGTAGGTCCCGGGACAGACTATGGCTACACCTTC CASSVGPGTDYGYTF
TRBD1 TRBJ2-5 16 TRBV19 NA TGTGCCAGTAGTGCTAAACAGGGGGCAATTCAAGAGACCCAGTACTTC CASSAKQGAIQETQYF
NA TRBJ1-1 14 TRBV11-3 NA TGTGCCAGCAGCTTAGGAGGGACTAACACTGAAGCTTTCTTT CASSLGGTNTEAFF
NA TRBJ2-7 12 TRBV28 NA TGTGCCAGCAGGGGACAAACCTACGAGCAGTACTTC CASRGQTYEQYF
NA TRBJ1-3 16 TRBV7-2 NA TGTGCGCTGAGGCCCTTCTCTCTTTCTTCTGGAAACACCATATATTTT CALRPFSLSSGNTIYF
TRBD1 TRBJ1-2 14 TRBV7-9 NA TGTGCCAGCAGCTCGGGACAGGGGGCGGTTGGCTACACCTTC CASSSGQGAVGYTF
NA TRBJ1-1 15 TRBV11-2 NA TGTGCCAGCAGCCCCAAACGGGGAACCACCACTGAAGCTTTCTTT CASSPKRGTTTEAFF
TRBD2 TRBJ2-5 14 TRBV2 NA TGTGCCAGCAAGTTATCAGCGGGAGTCGGGACCCAGTACTTC CASKLSAGVGTQYF
TRBD1 TRBJ1-6 14 TRBV28 few TGTGCCAGCAGTCCTGGGACAGGGCGTCATCCCCTCCACTTT CASSPGTGRHPLHF
TRBD2 TRBJ2-5 16 TRBV5-1 NA TGCGCCAGCAGCTCCTGGGGCGGGAGTAAAAAAGAGACCCAGTACTTC CASSSWGGSKKETQYF
NA TRBJ1-1 14 TRBV18 NA TGTGCCAGCTCACGCGGAAGGTTGGGCACTGAAGCTTTCTTT CASSRGRLGTEAFF
NA TRBJ2-2 17 TRBV10-1 NA TGCGCCAGCAGTGAGTCCTGGGGAGGAGGGAACACCGGGGAGCTGTTTTTT CASSESWGGGNTGELFF
NA TRBJ1-4 14 TRBV30 medium-sized TGTGCCTGCCCGGTGGGGGGGTTGGCTGAAAAACTGTTTTTT CACPVGGLAEKLFF
NA TRBJ1-4 11 TRBV7-7 NA TGTGCCAGCAGCTCTAAGGAAAAACTGTTTTTT CASSSKEKLFF
TRBD2 TRBJ2-1 16 TRBV24-1 NA TGTGCCACCAGTGAGTCTCTAGCGGGAGGGCTCAATGAGCAGTTCTTC CATSESLAGGLNEQFF
NA TRBJ1-6 12 TRBV10-3 once TGTGCCATCGGAGTTCGTAATTCACCCCTCCACTTT CAIGVRNSPLHF
TRBD2 TRBJ2-3 16 TRBV5-1 NA TGCGCCAGCAGCTTACCGGGACTAGCGGGCACAGATACGCAGTATTTT CASSLPGLAGTDTQYF
NA TRBJ2-3 16 TRBV9 once TGTGCCAGCAGCCGAGGGGGGGGACAGGACACAGATACGCAGTATTTT CASSRGGGQDTDTQYF
TRBD1 TRBJ1-2 13 TRBV6-5 NA TGTGCCAGCAGATTTGACAGGGATCATGGCTACACCTTC CASRFDRDHGYTF
NA TRBJ2-1 12 TRBV19 NA TGTGCCAGCCGCGATCGGGGCAATGAGCAGTTCTTC CASRDRGNEQFF
NA TRBJ1-6 14 TRBV28 NA TGTGCCAGCAGTTTATCCCCCCCTTATTCACCCCTCCACTTT CASSLSPPYSPLHF
NA TRBJ1-1 13 TRBV5-5 NA TGTGCCAGCAGCTTGATTCAAGGGGTAGAAGCTTTCTTT CASSLIQGVEAFF
NA TRBJ1-1 13 TRBV5-6 NA TGTGCCAGCAGCTTGAGGGGGAACACTGAAGCTTTCTTT CASSLRGNTEAFF